This TCR beta chain was recorded in a study of regulatory T cells in long-lasting Graves disease. Time point: persistent/refractory GD, antithyroid drugs over 5 years with positive TRAb. RNA isolated from PBMCs was used to make the TCR library. The authors built TCR beta libraries using iRepertoire HTBI primers and Arm-PCR of CDR3 regions. Each CDR3 protein gets one entry after TCRdb re-called the multiplex PCR reads with MiXCR. In the table there are 300,000 to 500,000 distinct CDR3 sequences, around 21% of which are singletons. Findings and caveats of the study: Persistent disease samples used TRBV28, TRBJ1-2 and TRBJ2-5 preferentially.

The CDR3 has 12 amino acids. V lost 9 bases and J lost 7, with 16 bases in between. Germline V gene sequence: CDR1 SNHLY, CDR2 FYNNEI. This clonotype was seen ten or more times. Its antigen is undetermined. Material: peripheral blood mononuclear cells (PBMCs), obtained when the disease was refractory, from a patient treated with antithyroid drugs. The sequence came from a female donor with Graves disease. This chain uses TRBV2 with TRBJ2-7; D possibly uses TRBD1 or TRBD2 (5 bases each). The DNA for the CDR3 is TGTGCCAGTCAGGGACGGTCGCCGGAGCAGTACTTC. Its translation: CASQGRSPEQYF.